What follows is one TCR beta chain and its context. Its antigen is not yet known. An end of the junction differs from the germline gene, which may be a read error. Receptor libraries were prepared by the immunoSEQ multiplex PCR assay. For the multiplex PCR, a mixture combining 60 forward primers for TCR Vbeta segments and 13 reverse primers for TCR Jbeta segments was used. Amplification of the CDR3 region of rearranged TCR beta genes was performed with a multiplex PCR assay on genomic DNA. The amplified TCR beta libraries were sequenced on the Illumina HiSeq System as 87-base-pair reads. In the paper's pipeline: In a later analysis, around 80 million unique TCR beta chains were counted across the 500 to 850 repertoires, and approximately 9.9 million of these chains were shared by at least two donors. Raw reads were error-corrected and collapsed into unique sequences with a nearest-neighbor algorithm that merged closely related sequences to remove PCR and sequencing errors. To assign V, D and J gene segments, CDR3 sequences were aligned to IMGT reference sequences. For a sequence to be retained, a match of at least six nucleotides to both a V gene segment and a J gene segment was required. Rearrangements were classified as productive when the CDR3 lacked stop codons and remained in frame with V and J, and all other rearrangements were classified as non-productive. Following IMGT convention, CDR3 was defined as the stretch from the second conserved V-encoded cysteine up to the conserved J-encoded phenylalanine. Sequences without an unambiguous match to a single V gene segment were excluded from the earlier analysis of a few hundred of the donors. An earlier analysis of a few hundred of the donors called V segments functional above 56.7% productive rearrangements and segregating when the between-donor standard deviation exceeded 5%. A statistical classification framework was built for diagnosing cytomegalovirus status from the catalog of TCR beta chain sequences. In a later analysis, TCR nucleotide sequences were compared against IMGT/GENE-DB human TR gene sequences so that V and J genes could be assigned. A later analysis assigned CDR3 sequences and most-parsimonious VDJ recombination scenarios with the TCRdist pipeline. In a later analysis, every TCR beta chain was defined by the combination of its CDR3 amino acid sequence and its V-gene family, and reads without a unique V-gene family were dropped. In a later analysis, a few hundred highly shared, low-generation-probability nucleotide sequences were removed to address suspected cross-contamination and a sequencing artifact. In a later analysis, a clonal expansion index for each public chain was calculated from normalized within-repertoire ranks of inferred template counts. In a later analysis, generation probabilities were computed with a VDJ recombination model fitted to out-of-frame rearrangements, and the resulting probabilities were checked against IGoR. A later analysis scored TCR-TCR, TCR-HLA and TCR-CMV co-occurrence with hypergeometric tests, applying a repertoire-size bias correction to TCR pairs. A later analysis estimated false discovery rates by permuting HLA or CMV assignments 20 times. In a later analysis, co-occurring TCRs were grouped using DBSCAN, and TCRdist sequence similarity was added for clustering within HLA-allele-positive subsets. Repertoires with fewer than 30,000 or more than 120,000 public chains were left out of co-occurrence clustering, as were a handful of repertoires with anomalous nucleotide sharing. The source is immuneACCESS, and TCRdb retained only in-frame sequences with V and J called. Part of the clones is not carried over; for the studies checked, unresolved V genes explain less than half of this, and the remainder is unexplained. V, J and clone size derive from that table, while D and trimming were established from the DNA sequence. The sample records 150,000 to 180,000 clones, around 79% of which are singletons. The ten largest make up approximately 2.8% of the sample.

This sample was taken from a study of cytomegalovirus exposure and HLA in healthy donors (dated by TCRdb to between 2016 and 2019). Regarding the complete study: In an earlier analysis of under 600 of the donors, less than 350 Gb of sequence data and approximately 120 million unique TCR beta sequences from 150 million to 200 million T cells were reported. Genome-wide SNP genotypes for about three fifths of the roughly 670 donors were used in a later genetic analysis, which treated that subset as a discovery cohort. The study profiled the T cell repertoires of about 720 subjects by immunosequencing and related them to cytomegalovirus serostatus. In an earlier analysis of roughly 540 of the donors, high-throughput TCR beta sequencing was used to judge whether each TCR beta V gene segment behaved as functional or pseudogenic. Of the roughly 410 genotyped donors, 65% to 90% were placed in the genetic ancestry cluster associated with self-reported Caucasian donors. Besides the first cohort of around 670 subjects, a separate validation cohort made up of around 120 different subjects was used. Typing coverage varied by locus: about 620-640 donors for A, B, C, DRB1 and DQB1; approximately 500 for DQA1; approximately 570 for DPA1; under 490 for DPB1. Roughly 310 gigabases of sequencing data and approximately 80 million unique TCR sequences were included in an early release covering about 620 HLA-typed donors. Among roughly 370 genotyped donors of the cohort, an average of about 240,000 unique TCR beta nucleotide sequences were sequenced per donor, 15% to 20% of them non-productive. Roughly five DR-DQ haplotypes were treated as single units for association and clustering because of strong linkage in the cohort. Every repertoire in the discovery cohort had been generated on one and the same sequencing platform. HLA typing included class I and class II loci at four-digit resolution. Rather than using new phenotypic data, the later analysis identified candidate immune exposures from TCR beta sequences and from how often those sequences occurred across donors. High-throughput TCR immunosequencing, statistical association of individual TCRs with disease status, and machine learning were combined to predict cytomegalovirus infection status. The study was designed to test whether signatures of past pathogen exposure could be identified by cataloging public T cell receptors. Donor age, sex, ethnicity and CMV serostatus were compiled alongside the repertoire data. A later analysis re-examined previously published TCR beta repertoires from just over 650 donors and added high-resolution HLA genotyping to investigate patterns of TCR occurrence. Study-wide findings and limitations: When HLA alleles, especially DR and DQ, strongly co-occurred, TCR associations were difficult to assign to individual alleles. In a later genetic analysis, a missense DCLRE1C variant was associated with V-gene and J-gene trimming of TCR beta chains, and the association was replicated in an independent cohort. A later analysis found that most CMV-associated TCR beta chains appeared HLA-restricted, with HLA associations seemingly driven largely by CMV exposure. A later analysis found that HLA-associated TCR beta chains were more clonally expanded and had lower generation probabilities than equally common non-associated chains. Linkage disequilibrium might explain the correlated functional status among segregating V segments, but an unknown experimental factor could not be excluded. Some IMGT-functional V segments, including TRBV6-2 and TRBV6-3, could not be told apart with the 87-base-pair reads, so those segments were excluded. A cluster of highly shared sequence variants was judged likely to be a technical artifact of the sequencing pipeline. A further reported finding was that TCR beta sequences accurately predicted the HLA-A and HLA-B alleles for most subjects in the first cohort. In both the original and validation cohorts, the classifier was reported to diagnose cytomegalovirus status with high specificity and sensitivity. According to a later analysis, TCR association rates differed among HLA loci, with DRB1 alleles showing the most associated TCRs and HLA-C alleles showing the fewest. In a later analysis, 16,951 TCR beta sequences were associated with specific HLA alleles at a false discovery rate of 0.05. While some public TCRs were present in many individuals, most TCR sequences turned up only very rarely across donors. The study gave a list of 150 to 200 TCR beta chains associated with cytomegalovirus. In vitro tests confirmed that a few of the cytomegalovirus-associated TCR beta chains recognize cytomegalovirus antigens. The cohort was sequenced for TCR beta chains only, and without alpha or paired-chain data the features that could be detected were limited. Broadly in line with IMGT annotations, most TCR beta V segments showed up in productive rearrangements about 90% or about 30% of the time in an earlier analysis of a few hundred of the donors. The presence/absence analyses assumed that sequencing depth was roughly uniform across donors, and that assumption may not be true. Because some donors lacked HLA typing at each locus, the association tests relied only on the typed subset. According to a later genetic analysis, donors in an Asian-associated ancestry cluster had fewer N-insertions in productive TCRs than the roughly 660-donor mean. The earlier analysis of 587 of the donors excluded about 16 rarely observed V segments, including chromosome 9 orphons, because counts were too low. The authors suggested that the approach could potentially be generalized to other disease states and immunological phenotypes. In a later analysis, several top co-occurrence clusters were reported to appear linked to parvovirus B19, influenza, CMV and Epstein-Barr virus. For the cohort, immune exposure information was limited to CMV serostatus.

The cohort comprised around 700 healthy bone marrow donors. Cohort members were all nominally healthy when sampled, although unrecorded immune exposures were likely present. The donor was CMV seronegative and belonged to the group of over 350 seronegative cohort members. A peripheral blood sample was collected from each donor, and TCR beta sequencing was performed on peripheral blood mononuclear cells. The Qiagen DNeasy Blood Extraction Kit was used to extract genomic DNA from the blood cell samples. From a lookup of the germline V gene, CDR1 and CDR2 are MRHNA and SNTAGT. The CDR3 has 16 amino acids, counting the end cysteine and phenylalanine. Kept here is only the CDR3 DNA, which spans 48 bases and is read in frame from base 1.

The clonotype originates from a man younger than 30 in good health and CMV-seronegative. Sequencing was performed on PBMCs. The rearranged chain carries TRBV6-4 and TRBJ2-6, with TRBD1 perhaps the D gene, on 5 matching bases. The sequenced DNA is TGTGCCAGCAGTGACCCCCAGGGCACTGGGGCCAACGGCCTGACTTTC. This sequence encodes CASSDPQGTGANGLTF.